Each of the 12 T cell receptor beta chains below was sequenced from the same sample in a study of vaccination and CD4 T cells after COVID-19 (dated by TCRdb to 2022 to 2024). The sample's treatment or condition, from its label and the paper: approximately nine-day PBMC culture with coronavirus spike peptide pools or control peptides (ViraFEST assay). Antigen specificity for these receptors is unknown. Libraries were prepared through PCR. TCRdb shows the sequencer as Illumina iSeq 100. TCR sequencing of DNA from cultured CD4+ T cells used the Oncomine TCR Beta short-read assay at the Johns Hopkins FTIC core. TCRdb reprocessing: public reads trimmed at Q25 with fastp, clones called with MiXCR, in-frame beta chains kept. For every CDR3 protein sequence, its rows merge into one entry that carries the most common genes and DNA. The sample has some 12,000 distinct CDR3 sequences on record, roughly 56% of them singletons. The ten largest clones represent about 11% of the sample.

Sequences were obtained from CD4+ T cells from blood, cultured in vitro. The receptors derive from a human donor who had recovered from COVID-19.

This clonotype was detected a few times. The CDR3 nucleotides are TGTGCCAGTAGTATTTGGGGACGGGCCAATCAGCCCCAGCATTTT. It encodes CASSIWGRANQPQHF. The chain recombines TRBV19 with TRBJ1-5; D possibly corresponds to TRBD1 (5 bases). The CDR3 spans 15 residues. Trimming cost V 3 bases and J 3 bases, with 12 bases left between them. Germline V CDR1 and CDR2: LNHDA, SQIVND (reference sequence). Looking up the rest from reference TRBV19 and TRBJ1-5 gives the full variable domain: DGGITQSPKYLFRKEGQNVTLSCEQNLNHDAMYWYRQDPGQGLRLIYYSQIVNDFQKGDIAEGYSVSREKKESFPLTVTSAQKNPTAFYLCASSIWGRANQPQHFGDGTRLSIL.

The chain carries TRBV19 and TRBJ2-7, with 7 positions matching TRBD1. CDR3 length equals 15 residues. V was clipped by 5 bases and J by 3 bases; unmatched bases: 10. Germline CDR1 reads LNHDA; CDR2 reads SQIVND (reference sequence). The CDR3: CASSSRGQISYEQYF. The CDR3 DNA is TGTGCCAGTAGTTCCCGGGGACAGATAAGCTACGAGCAGTACTTC.

CDR3 loop: CASSLKLASSYEQYF. CDR3 sequence (DNA): TGTGCCAGCAGTTTAAAGTTGGCGAGCTCCTACGAGCAGTACTTC. The chain recombines TRBV27 with TRBJ2-7; D not certain. Germline V gene lookup returns CDR1 MNHEY and CDR2 SMNVEV (reference sequence). This CDR3 has 15 amino acids. V lost 2 bases and J lost 0, with 11 bases in between.

This chain connects TRBV7-9 to TRBJ2-7; D gene unclear. The CDR3 totals 15 residues. Germline V gene lookup returns CDR1 SEHNR and CDR2 FQNEAQ (reference sequence). The V gene lost 4 bases and the J gene lost 2 bases, with 15 bases spanning the gap. The CDR3 DNA follows: TGTGCCAGCAGCTCGTCCGAGACAAGGACCTACGAGCAGTACTTC. This gives the protein CASSSSETRTYEQYF.

This clonotype was detected only a few times. The gene calls are TRBV24-1 and TRBJ1-1; weak D call: TRBD1 (5 bases). Germline assignment: CDR1 KGHDR and CDR2 SFDVKD. The CDR3 loop spans 13 amino acids. Between the trimmed V and J ends, which lost 4 bases and 9 bases, there was a span of 14 bases. The CDR3 here is CATSEQGTWKAFF. The CDR3 DNA follows: TGTGCCACCAGTGAGCAGGGAACATGGAAAGCTTTCTTT.

This clonotype came up a few times. The chain employs TRBV6-1 and TRBJ1-6; 7 bases align to TRBD1. CDR1 is MNHNS and CDR2 is SASEGT in the germline V gene. The CDR3 has 16 amino acids. The V segment lost 5 bases and the J segment 3 bases; nucleotides outside the gene matches: 7. Here the CDR3 reads CASSRQGSHYNSPLHF. Written as DNA, the CDR3 is TGTGCCAGCAGTCGACAGGGTTCCCACTATAATTCACCCCTCCACTTT.

The chain links TRBV20-1 to TRBJ1-5; 7 positions agree with TRBD1. This CDR3 is 15 amino acids long. The junction had 9 bases not matched to a gene; V was cut back by 6 bases and J by 1 base. CDR1 and CDR2 from the germline V gene are DFQATT and SNEGSKA (reference sequence). The DNA for the CDR3 is TGCAGTGCCCAGGGGGGGGGTTGGAGCAATCAGCCCCAGCATTTT. The encoded protein is CSAQGGGWSNQPQHF.

This clonotype was seen once. The chain joins TRBV19 to TRBJ2-3; perhaps TRBD2 as D (5 bases). Germline CDR1 LNHDA, CDR2 SQIVND (reference sequence). V gave up 6 bases and J gave up 2 bases, with 15 bases separating them. The CDR3 length is 15 residues. The CDR3 coding sequence is TGTGCCAGTAGCCATAACGGACTTTCCACAGATACGCAGTATTTT. It yields the protein CASSHNGLSTDTQYF. Complete variable domain (other parts from reference TRBV19 and TRBJ2-3): DGGITQSPKYLFRKEGQNVTLSCEQNLNHDAMYWYRQDPGQGLRLIYYSQIVNDFQKGDIAEGYSVSREKKESFPLTVTSAQKNPTAFYLCASSHNGLSTDTQYFGPGTRLTVL.

The V call is TRBV24-1, the J call TRBJ2-2; 7 nucleotides match TRBD1. This CDR3 has 13 amino acids. The V gene's germline CDR1 is KGHDR and CDR2 SFDVKD. J was trimmed by 6 bases and V by 4 bases; bases with no gene match: 1. The CDR3 region is CATSDQGAGELFF. CDR3 sequence (DNA): TGTGCCACCAGTGACCAGGGGGCCGGGGAGCTGTTTTTT.

This sequence joins TRBV7-9 and TRBJ2-3; 8 bases match TRBD2. Per the germline V gene, CDR1 is SEHNR and CDR2 is FQNEAQ (reference sequence). CDR3 length equals 15 residues. V lost 6 bases and J lost 3; bases outside the gene matches: 8. The CDR3 nucleotides are TGTGCCAGCAGAGCCCGGGAGGGAAGTACAGATACGCAGTATTTT. It codes for CASRAREGSTDTQYF.

This rearrangement joins TRBV5-8 to TRBJ1-2; possibly TRBD1 for D (5 bases). The CDR3 is 13 residues long. V lost 2 bases and J lost 6, with 11 bases in between. Looked up from germline, CDR1 is SGHTS and CDR2 is YDEGEE. CDR3 coding DNA: TGTGCCAGCAGCTTACGAGGGGCTCATGGCTACACCTTC. Translation: CASSLRGAHGYTF. The full variable domain, rest sourced from reference TRBV5-8 and TRBJ1-2, is EAGVTQSPTHLIKTRGQQATLRCSPISGHTSVYWYQQALGLGLQFLLWYDEGEERNRGNFPPRFSGRQFPNYSSELNVNALELEDSALYLCASSLRGAHGYTFGSGTRLTVV.

The chain uses TRBV4-1 and TRBJ2-3, with TRBD2 as a possible D gene (6 bases). This CDR3 is built from 18 residues. The V end lost 0 bases, the J end lost 2 bases, and 18 bases lay between the germline ends. Germline assignment: CDR1 MGHRA and CDR2 YSYEKL. The CDR3 DNA is TGCGCCAGCAGCCAAGAAGGCCCTTCCGCGGGGCTCACAGATACGCAGTATTTT. Translating gives CASSQEGPSAGLTDTQYF.